One and the same sample provided the 18 T cell receptor beta chains below, sequenced in a study of control samples from healthy donors and cancer patients. Method: immunoSEQ multiplex PCR; TCRdb's copy keeps in-frame clones and lacks some. The data show about 130,000 clones, roughly 87% seen once. The sample was blood. These TCRs come from a man younger than 35 in good health.

The chain uses TRBV9 and TRBJ2-4; maybe TRBD2 (6 bases). The CDR3 runs 17 residues. Germline V gives CDR1 SGDLS, CDR2 YYNGEE. Trimming removed 0 bases from V and 0 bases from J, with 13 bases in between. The DNA for the CDR3 is TGTGCCAGCAGCGTAGGCTGGGGGGACCTAGCCAAAAACATTCAGTACTTC. This gives the protein CASSVGWGDLAKNIQYF.

As concerns this clone: Within the sample, other DNA sequences also encode this same CDR3. This rearrangement joins TRBV7-6 to TRBJ1-5; 11 nucleotides match TRBD1. The CDR3 is 14 residues long. The ends lost 4 bases at V and 7 bases at J; junction bases unmatched: 3. CDR1 is SGHVS and CDR2 is FNYEAQ in the germline V gene. CDR3: CASSSGQGEQPQHF. The CDR3 DNA sequence: TGTGCCAGCAGCTCGGGACAGGGGGAGCAGCCCCAGCATTTT.

This clone was detected ten times or more. V and J are TRBV5-4 and TRBJ1-4; 7 nucleotides agree with TRBD1. With V trimmed by 3 bases and J by 5 bases, 10 bases remained unmatched. The CDR3 is 16 residues long. Germline V gene sequence: CDR1 SGHNT, CDR2 YYREEE (reference sequence). The CDR3 protein is CASSSGHRTGNEKLFF. Written as DNA, the CDR3 is TGTGCCAGCAGCTCGGGACATCGGACAGGAAATGAAAAACTGTTTTTT.

This clone was counted only a few times. This sequence joins TRBV7-2 and TRBJ1-4; 8 bases align to TRBD1. Trimming cost V 4 bases and J 2 bases; bases outside gene matches: 3. Germline V CDR1 and CDR2: SGHTA, FQGNSA. The CDR3 has 15 amino acids. The CDR3 is CASSSRGRTNEKLFF. In DNA form, the CDR3 reads TGTGCCAGCAGCTCCAGGGGGCGGACTAATGAAAAACTGTTTTTT.

Here the CDR3 DNA reads TGTGCCAGCAGCAAAGCGGTGTGGAGGAAGCAGTACTTC. It is translated as CASSKAVWRKQYF. The chain carries TRBV21-1 and TRBJ2-7; whether TRBD2, the table's D call, matches the DNA was not checked. TRBV21-1 is a documented pseudogene. This CDR3 contains 13 residues.

The chain combines TRBV5-1 with TRBJ2-3; D not resolved. The germline V gene has CDR1 SGHRS and CDR2 YFSETQ. The CDR3 length is 15 residues. V was trimmed by 0 bases and J by 5 bases, leaving 13 bases between them. CDR3 sequence (DNA): TGCGCCAGCAGCTTGGGGTACCTTCGTGGAGATACGCAGTATTTT. Translated, it gives CASSLGYLRGDTQYF.

The chain uses TRBV30 and TRBJ1-3, with 8 nucleotides matching TRBD1. Germline CDR1 GTSNPN, CDR2 SVGIG (reference sequence). The ends lost 7 bases at V and 2 bases at J; junction bases unmatched: 7. The CDR3 is 14 amino acids. The CDR3: CALLQGAAGNTIYF. The CDR3 DNA reads as TGTGCCTTACTCCAGGGGGCAGCTGGAAACACCATATATTTT.

V is TRBV30 and J is TRBJ1-5; D may be TRBD1 (6 bases). The CDR3 consists of 17 residues. With 2 bases removed from V and 3 bases from J, the gap between germline ends came to 20 bases. In germline, CDR1 is GTSNPN, CDR2 SVGIG (reference sequence). The CDR3, as DNA: TGTGCCTGGAGTCTTAGGGGGGATGGATTGGTCAATCAGCCCCAGCATTTT. It codes for CAWSLRGDGLVNQPQHF.

V gene TRBV5-1 combines with J gene TRBJ2-5; D ambiguous. CDR1 is SGHRS and CDR2 is YFSETQ in the germline V gene. The CDR3 is 11 amino acids. V lost 2 bases and J 5 bases, leaving 4 bases between the germline ends. The CDR3 here is CASSFDETQYF. CDR3 nucleotides: TGCGCCAGCAGCTTCGACGAGACCCAGTACTTC.

This clone came up a few times. J is TRBJ1-6 and V is TRBV5-8; D is undetermined. This CDR3 has 13 residues. Trimming pared 0 bases from V and 11 bases from J, leaving 9 bases between. Germline loops: CDR1 SGHTS, CDR2 YDEGEE. The CDR3 DNA sequence: TGTGCCAGCAGCTTGGACGGGGAGGCACCCCTCCACTTT. This codes for CASSLDGEAPLHF.

This chain connects TRBV7-9 to TRBJ2-6, with D hard to call. V was clipped by 7 bases and J by 0 bases, with 13 bases between them. Germline lookup yields CDR1 SEHNR and CDR2 FQNEAQ (reference sequence). The CDR3 covers 16 residues. Here the CDR3 DNA reads TGTGCCAGCACCCGCGTCGCGCTCTCTGGGGCCAACGTCCTGACTTTC. This encodes CASTRVALSGANVLTF.

V is TRBV7-6 and J is TRBJ2-2, with D maybe TRBD2 (6 bases). V was shortened by 5 bases and J by 4 bases, with 20 bases between the two germline ends. The CDR3 extends over 17 amino acids. Germline CDR1 SGHVS, CDR2 FNYEAQ. The CDR3 DNA sequence: TGTGCCAGCAGCCCTAACAGAGGGGAGGAGGGCACCGGGGAGCTGTTTTTT. Translated: CASSPNRGEEGTGELFF.

This chain connects TRBV2 to TRBJ2-3; no definite D call. CDR1 and CDR2 from the germline V gene are SNHLY and FYNNEI. The V end was cut by 3 bases, the J end by 4 bases, with 5 bases between. The CDR3 extends over 12 amino acids. The CDR3 DNA reads TGTGCCAGCAGTGAGGTCCCAGATACGCAGTATTTT. It specifies CASSEVPDTQYF.

V and J are TRBV19 and TRBJ2-7; 10 positions agree with TRBD2. The CDR3 contains 16 residues. Losses at the gene ends were 5 bases for V and 0 bases for J; bases not matched to a gene: 7. CDR1 LNHDA and CDR2 SQIVND come from the germline V gene (reference sequence). The CDR3 DNA follows: TGTGCCAGTAGTTCAGGACTAGCGGAAAGCTCCTACGAGCAGTACTTC. Its protein product is CASSSGLAESSYEQYF.

The V and J genes are TRBV6-2 or TRBV6-3 and TRBJ1-2, with D unresolved. This CDR3 contains 13 residues. Germline V lookup: CDR1 MNHEY, CDR2 SVGEGT. Trimming stripped 5 bases from V and 3 bases from J, with 10 bases between. The CDR3 sequence is CASSTTSDYGYTF. In DNA form, the CDR3 reads TGTGCCAGCAGTACCACCTCAGACTATGGCTACACCTTC.

This sequence joins TRBV11-2 and TRBJ2-6, with D possibly TRBD1 on 5 matching bases. There are 16 residues in the CDR3. Trimming pared 4 bases from V and 1 base from J, leaving 11 bases between. The germline gives CDR1 SGHAT, CDR2 FQNNGV. The CDR3 DNA is TGTGCCAGCAGCTATCAGGGTTTGTCTGGGGCCAACGTCCTGACTTTC. Its translation is CASSYQGLSGANVLTF.

The CDR3 DNA is TGTGCCATCAGTGCTTGGTCAGGGGCGACTGAAGCTTTCTTT. Translation gives CAISAWSGATEAFF. The gene calls are TRBV10-3 and TRBJ1-1; the D gene is possibly TRBD1 (6 bases). The CDR3 length is 14 residues. Trimming took off 4 bases at V and 5 bases at J, with 14 bases between the two ends. Germline-derived CDR1 and CDR2 are ENHRY and SYGVKD.

The chain carries TRBV9 and TRBJ1-6; D might be TRBD1 (6 bases). The V gene's germline CDR1 is SGDLS and CDR2 YYNGEE. This CDR3 is built from 16 residues. Trimming removed 3 bases at V and 6 bases at J, with 16 bases between. In DNA form, the CDR3 reads TGTGCCAGCAGCGCATCTACAGGGTCGGGTAATTCACCCCTCCACTTT. Translating it yields CASSASTGSGNSPLHF.